The clone carrying this TCR beta chain was seen a few times. Original analysis: Amplified reference gene primers provided the basis for estimating nucleated cell counts. The data were produced by immunoSEQ multiplex PCR, yet TCRdb's version contains in-frame clones alone and is incomplete. The DNA gave D and trimming, while V, J and clone size come from that table. The table shows about 200,000 clones, with roughly 76% occurring only once. Between the trimmed V and J ends, which lost 2 bases and 0 bases, there was a span of 6 bases. Germline V gene sequence: CDR1 SGHRS, CDR2 YFSETQ. The CDR3 length is 13 residues. This record comes from a study of blood T cell repertoires in COVID-19. At the level of the study: From the United States, Italy and Spain came samples of acute and convalescent COVID-19. Sample material is recorded as cDNA or gDNA derived from T cells, B-cell-depleted T cells, or PBMCs.

Input material: peripheral blood. The chain couples TRBV5-1 to TRBJ2-7; D remains unclear. The sequence was obtained from a human donor in a cohort sampled during active COVID-19. CDR3 nucleotide sequence: TGCGCCAGCAGCTTCCGTCCCTCCTACGAGCAGTACTTC. Amino acid sequence: CASSFRPSYEQYF.